Below, 12 T cell receptor beta chains from the same sample are listed, as sequenced in a study of shared clonotypes between healthy human individuals (TCRdb year 2020). The library was built by means of the immunoSEQ multiplex PCR assay. TCRdb's version of the immuneACCESS table is confined to in-frame rearrangements and falls short of the full clone set. An unresolved V gene accounts for under half of the shortfall where checked; the remainder is of unknown origin. The sample has 2 million to 2.5 million clones on record, roughly 95% of them singletons. Clones ranked in the top ten supply about 0.13% of the sample. The sample was naive CD4+ T cells sorted from blood. The sample's cell subset or site label, in plain terms: CD45RA+ positively selected. These receptors were taken from a man aged 18 to 29 in good health.

With respect to this clone: In the same sample, other DNA sequences code for this CDR3. The gene calls are TRBV19 and TRBJ2-7; perhaps TRBD2 as D (5 bases). Germline CDR1 reads LNHDA; CDR2 reads SQIVND (reference sequence). V was shortened by 1 base and J by 3 bases, with 13 bases between the two germline ends. There are 15 residues in the CDR3. In DNA, the CDR3 is TGTGCCAGTAGTATAGGCGGCGGCGGAGGCTACGAGCAGTACTTC. Translation gives CASSIGGGGGYEQYF.

The V gene is TRBV6-6, the J gene TRBJ2-7; D is unclear. The V end was cut by 7 bases, the J end by 5 bases, with 9 bases between. The CDR3 totals 11 residues. Per the germline V gene, CDR1 is MNHNY and CDR2 is SVGAGI (reference sequence). The CDR3 DNA reads TGTGCCAGCATGAAGGTTAACGAGCAGTACTTC. Amino acids: CASMKVNEQYF.

The V call is TRBV6-6, the J call TRBJ2-7; TRBD2 might be the D (5 bases). The V gene lost 2 bases and the J gene lost 0 bases, with 14 bases spanning the gap. The V gene's germline CDR1 is MNHNY and CDR2 SVGAGI (reference sequence). There are 16 residues in the CDR3. CDR3 nucleotides: TGTGCCAGCAGTTACACCGGACTGATAAACTCCTACGAGCAGTACTTC. Its translation is CASSYTGLINSYEQYF.

The rearrangement links TRBV30 to TRBJ1-1; D not resolved. Trimming took 0 bases from V and 11 from J, leaving 10 bases between them. CDR1 and CDR2 from the germline V gene are GTSNPN and SVGIG (reference sequence). CDR3 length: 11 residues. As DNA, the CDR3 is TGTGCCTGGAGTGTCGGCCCTTCGGCTTTCTTT. It codes for CAWSVGPSAFF.

On this clone: Other DNA sequences from this sample encode an identical CDR3 as well. The chain combines TRBV6-5 with TRBJ1-1; tentatively, D is TRBD1 (5 bases). Trimming took 5 bases from V and 2 from J, leaving 9 bases between them. CDR3 size: 13 residues. The germline CDR1 and CDR2 sequences are MNHEY and SVGAGI. The CDR3 region is CASSRGVNTEAFF. CDR3 coding DNA: TGTGCCAGCAGTCGGGGGGTTAACACTGAAGCTTTCTTT.

The chain carries TRBV2 and TRBJ1-5, with D perhaps TRBD1 (6 bases). CDR1 is SNHLY and CDR2 is FYNNEI in the germline V gene. The CDR3 runs 14 residues. Trimming took off 6 bases at V and 4 bases at J, with 13 bases between the two ends. The chain's CDR3 is CASRSGTSNQPQHF. The CDR3 nucleotides are TGTGCCAGCAGGTCCGGGACATCTAATCAGCCCCAGCATTTT.

The rearrangement uses TRBV6-6 and TRBJ2-3; 11 nucleotides match TRBD1. This CDR3 contains 15 residues. Germline assignment: CDR1 MNHNY and CDR2 SVGAGI (reference sequence). Losses at the gene ends were 7 bases for V and 3 bases for J; bases not matched to a gene: 6. CDR3 loop: CASTLGTGGTDTQYF. CDR3 nucleotides: TGTGCCAGCACTCTGGGGACAGGGGGAACAGATACGCAGTATTTT.

This chain links TRBV7-2 with TRBJ2-7; 10 bases are shared with TRBD2. This CDR3 comprises 16 residues. Germline V gene data show CDR1 as SGHTA and CDR2 as FQGNSA. Trimming took 5 bases from V and 4 from J; bases not matched to a gene: 11. The CDR3 coding sequence is TGTGCCAGCAGCATTCAACCGGGACTAGCGAGATACGAGCAGTACTTC. It translates to CASSIQPGLARYEQYF.

The chain has TRBV28 and TRBJ2-7; 7 bases map to TRBD1. V lost 5 bases and J lost 2; bases outside the gene matches: 6. In germline, CDR1 is MDHEN, CDR2 SYDVKM. There are 14 residues in the CDR3. The CDR3 sequence is CASSRTGFTYEQYF. Written as DNA, the CDR3 is TGTGCCAGCAGTAGGACAGGTTTTACCTACGAGCAGTACTTC.

This clone was observed a few times. This chain joins TRBV6-6 and TRBJ1-5; D uncertain. The V end was cut by 5 bases, the J end by 8 bases, with 10 bases between. CDR3 size: 12 residues. Looked up from germline, CDR1 is MNHNY and CDR2 is SVGAGI (reference sequence). Here the CDR3 DNA reads TGTGCCAGCAGTCCCGTGGAGGAGCCCCAGCATTTT. As protein: CASSPVEEPQHF.

On this clone: Other DNA variants within this sample encode the same CDR3. The chain has TRBV7-6 and TRBJ1-1; unclear D gene. The CDR3 has 13 amino acids. V was clipped by 5 bases and J by 1 base, with 8 bases between them. Germline V gene data show CDR1 as SGHVS and CDR2 as FNYEAQ. This chain's CDR3 is CASSLQANTEAFF. The CDR3 DNA follows: TGTGCCAGCAGCCTCCAGGCGAACACTGAAGCTTTCTTT.

This rearrangement joins TRBV5-1 to TRBJ2-3; perhaps TRBD1 as D (5 bases). This CDR3 comprises 15 residues. Germline values: CDR1 SGHRS, CDR2 YFSETQ. V shed 5 bases and J shed 2 bases, with 15 bases lying between them. CDR3 region: CASSGQGWDTDTQYF. The CDR3, as DNA: TGCGCCAGCAGTGGTCAGGGATGGGACACAGATACGCAGTATTTT.